This passage covers 29 T cell receptor beta chains from one sample sequenced in a study of shared clonotypes between healthy human individuals. Only in-frame clones appear in the TCRdb table, and some are missing; sequencing was by immunoSEQ multiplex PCR. The repertoire includes 2 million to 3 million clones, roughly 93% of them detected once, and about 0.39% sits in the top ten. The specimen sequenced was naive CD4+ T cells from PBMCs. The subset is: CD45RA+ positively selected. The receptor set was obtained from a man in his late teens or twenties in good health. Some clones in this sample may be carry-over from other donors' samples.

The chain joins TRBV9 to TRBJ2-3; 7 positions match TRBD2. Trimming cost V 0 bases and J 6 bases; bases outside gene matches: 13. This CDR3 is 17 amino acids long. CDR1 is SGDLS, CDR2 YYNGEE, per germline. CDR3 loop: CASSVDRSSGARDTQYF. The CDR3 bases are TGTGCCAGCAGCGTAGATCGGTCTAGCGGCGCCCGTGATACGCAGTATTTT.

This chain uses TRBV7-9 with TRBJ2-4, with D perhaps TRBD1 (6 bases). V lost 5 bases to trimming and J lost 12 bases, with 14 bases between them. Germline values: CDR1 SEHNR, CDR2 FQNEAQ (reference sequence). The CDR3 covers 12 residues. CDR3 sequence: CASSRRGGSQYF. DNA for the CDR3: TGTGCCAGCAGCCGGAGAGGGGGATCTCAGTACTTC.

This chain joins TRBV6-1 and TRBJ2-1; perhaps TRBD2 as D (6 bases). V shed 4 bases and J shed 4 bases, with 14 bases lying between them. The CDR3 length is 15 residues. Germline lookup yields CDR1 MNHNS and CDR2 SASEGT. The CDR3 sequence: CASSVALAGYNEQFF. DNA of the CDR3: TGTGCCAGCAGTGTGGCCTTGGCGGGATACAATGAGCAGTTCTTC.

In its sample, this clone was seen once. The J gene is TRBJ2-3, the V gene TRBV19; D is perhaps TRBD2 (5 bases). Germline CDR1 LNHDA, CDR2 SQIVND (reference sequence). V was shortened by 6 bases and J by 6 bases, with 16 bases between the two germline ends. The CDR3 extends over 14 amino acids. CDR3 region: CASRERQNIDTQYF. The CDR3 DNA reads as TGTGCCAGTAGAGAGCGGCAGAATATTGATACGCAGTATTTT.

CDR3 loop: CASSHPSGGNQPQHF. In nucleotides, the CDR3 is TGTGCCAGCAGCCACCCGTCTGGGGGGAATCAGCCCCAGCATTTT. The J gene is TRBJ1-5, the V gene TRBV16; D might be TRBD1 (5 bases). V was cut by 3 bases and J by 4 bases, with 13 bases left in between. Germline lookup yields CDR1 KGHSY and CDR2 FQNENV. The CDR3 length is 15 residues.

The chain has TRBV7-9 and TRBJ1-2; D is perhaps TRBD1 (6 bases). CDR3 length: 13 residues. Per germline, CDR1 SEHNR and CDR2 FQNEAQ (reference sequence). Trimming cost V 4 bases and J 13 bases, with 19 bases left between them. The chain's CDR3 is CASSYRQDYGGTF. CDR3 DNA: TGTGCCAGCAGCTACCGACAGGACTATGGGGGCACCTTC.

This chain uses TRBV6-1 with TRBJ2-7, with 7 bases matching TRBD2. J gave up 7 bases and V 7 bases, and 10 bases lay outside the gene matches. This CDR3 comprises 13 residues. Per germline, CDR1 MNHNS and CDR2 SASEGT. This CDR3 is CASILEAGVEQYF. In nucleotides, the CDR3 is TGTGCCAGCATTCTCGAGGCGGGGGTAGAGCAGTACTTC.

The rearrangement links TRBV28 to TRBJ2-5; unclear D gene. V gave up 8 bases and J gave up 1 base, with 14 bases separating them. Germline values: CDR1 MDHEN, CDR2 SYDVKM. The CDR3 loop spans 14 amino acids. The CDR3 bases are TGTGCCAGCGGCCTCTTGGGATCCCAAGAGACCCAGTACTTC. It translates to CASGLLGSQETQYF.

The J gene is TRBJ2-1, the V gene TRBV11-2, with 10 bases aligning to TRBD1. The germline gives CDR1 SGHAT, CDR2 FQNNGV. The length of the CDR3 is 13 residues. With 1 base clipped from V and 12 bases from J, the junction kept 3 bases outside the gene matches. For the CDR3, the DNA is TGTGCCAGCAGCTTAGGAAGGGACAGGGGGCAGTTCTTC. Protein: CASSLGRDRGQFF.

This clone was seen just once. For the CDR3, the DNA is TGTGCCAGCACGGAGGAGCACAATGAGCAGTTCTTC. Residues: CASTEEHNEQFF. This chain uses TRBV2 with TRBJ2-1; D perhaps matches TRBD2 (5 bases). V lost 7 bases and J lost 5, with 9 bases in between. Germline lookup yields CDR1 SNHLY and CDR2 FYNNEI. There are 12 residues in the CDR3.

The rearrangement uses TRBV6-1 and TRBJ1-2; TRBD1 matches at 7 bases. In germline, CDR1 is MNHNS, CDR2 SASEGT. There are 16 residues in the CDR3. Germline trimming cut 3 bases from V and 5 bases from J; bases unmatched to any gene: 12. The CDR3 sequence is CASSEGGQEFLYGYTF. The CDR3 nucleotides are TGTGCCAGCAGTGAGGGCGGACAGGAGTTCTTATATGGCTACACCTTC.

About this clone: Other nucleotide sequences in the sample specify the same CDR3. This chain connects TRBV11-2 to TRBJ1-1, with no clear D. This CDR3 has 11 residues. Germline lookup yields CDR1 SGHAT and CDR2 FQNNGV. The germline V and J ends were trimmed by 5 bases and 4 bases, with 5 bases remaining between them. The CDR3 loop reads CASSPRTEAFF. The CDR3, as DNA: TGTGCCAGCAGCCCCCGCACTGAAGCTTTCTTT.

In the case of this clone: Additional DNA sequences in this sample encode the identical CDR3. V and J are TRBV5-1 and TRBJ1-4, with a weak D call TRBD1 (6 bases). Germline V gives CDR1 SGHRS, CDR2 YFSETQ. CDR3 size: 14 residues. Trimming left V 2 bases short and J 3 bases short, with 8 bases between. DNA for the CDR3: TGCGCCAGCAGCTTCGGGGGCCCTAATGAAAAACTGTTTTTT. Its protein product is CASSFGGPNEKLFF.

The chain couples TRBV5-1 to TRBJ2-1, with no clear D. Germline V gene lookup returns CDR1 SGHRS and CDR2 YFSETQ. Trimming left V 1 base short and J 0 bases short, with 11 bases between. The CDR3 sequence is 16 residues long. In DNA form, the CDR3 reads TGCGCCAGCAGCTTGTTGGCGGAGAGCTCCTACAATGAGCAGTTCTTC. Translating it yields CASSLLAESSYNEQFF.

The chain joins TRBV6-6 to TRBJ2-1; 9 positions match TRBD1. Per the germline V gene, CDR1 is MNHNY and CDR2 is SVGAGI (reference sequence). The V segment lost 6 bases and the J segment 5 bases; nucleotides outside the gene matches: 5. There are 14 residues in the CDR3. This chain's CDR3 is CASSPGQGNNEQFF. As DNA, the CDR3 is TGTGCCAGCAGCCCGGGACAGGGAAACAATGAGCAGTTCTTC.

This clone was observed once. The CDR3 protein is CASSPPPGTGELFF. In DNA form, the CDR3 reads TGTGCCAGCAGCCCCCCCCCGGGGACCGGGGAGCTGTTTTTT. This rearrangement joins TRBV7-2 to TRBJ2-2; perhaps TRBD2 as D (5 bases). V was clipped by 5 bases and J by 5 bases, with 12 bases between them. The CDR3 consists of 14 residues. Germline CDR1 SGHTA, CDR2 FQGNSA. The full variable domain, with the rest looked up from reference TRBV7-2 and TRBJ2-2, is GAGVSQSPSNKVTEKGKDVELRCDPISGHTALYWYRQSLGQGLEFLIYFQGNSAPDKSGLPSDRFSAERTGGSVSTLTIQRTQQEDSAVYLCASSPPPGTGELFFGEGSRLTVL.

With regard to this clone: This specimen includes other DNA sequences encoding the same CDR3. The chain links TRBV5-1 to TRBJ2-5; 7 nucleotides agree with TRBD1. This CDR3 comprises 13 residues. Germline lookup yields CDR1 SGHRS and CDR2 YFSETQ. J lost 2 bases, V lost 4 bases, and 2 bases had no gene match. For the CDR3, the DNA is TGCGCCAGCAGCGTACAGGGGCAAGAGACCCAGTACTTC. It encodes CASSVQGQETQYF. Full variable domain (outside the CDR3, taken from reference TRBV5-1 and TRBJ2-5): KAGVTQTPRYLIKTRGQQVTLSCSPISGHRSVSWYQQTPGQGLQFLFEYFSETQRNKGNFPGRFSGRQFSNSRSEMNVSTLELGDSALYLCASSVQGQETQYFGPGTRLLVL.

The chain uses TRBV19 and TRBJ2-7; D uncertain. The CDR3 covers 15 residues. Germline V lookup: CDR1 LNHDA, CDR2 SQIVND (reference sequence). With 6 bases removed from V and 2 bases from J, the gap between germline ends came to 17 bases. The CDR3 DNA is TGTGCCAGTAGGGATGTTACGGGCAGACCCTACGAGCAGTACTTC. Its translation is CASRDVTGRPYEQYF. Complete variable domain (other parts from reference TRBV19 and TRBJ2-7): DGGITQSPKYLFRKEGQNVTLSCEQNLNHDAMYWYRQDPGQGLRLIYYSQIVNDFQKGDIAEGYSVSREKKESFPLTVTSAQKNPTAFYLCASRDVTGRPYEQYFGPGTRLTVT.

Of note for this clone: The sample holds other DNA sequences that translate to the same CDR3. V gene TRBV9 combines with J gene TRBJ2-3; 8 nucleotides align to TRBD2. The CDR3 extends over 15 amino acids. In germline, CDR1 is SGDLS, CDR2 YYNGEE. The J segment lost 1 base and the V segment lost 2 bases, leaving 3 bases of the junction unmatched. Here the CDR3 DNA reads TGTGCCAGCAGCGTGCGGGGGGCCCGCACAGATACGCAGTATTTT. Translating it yields CASSVRGARTDTQYF.

A remark on this clone: This CDR3 is also generated by other DNA sequences in the sample. This CDR3 reads CASSQEEAGGSDTQYF. CDR3 DNA sequence: TGCGCCAGCAGCCAAGAAGAGGCGGGAGGGTCAGATACGCAGTATTTT. The V call is TRBV4-1, the J call TRBJ2-3; TRBD2 matches at 9 bases. Germline CDR1 MGHRA, CDR2 YSYEKL. The V gene end was trimmed by 0 bases and the J gene end by 4 bases; junction bases not matched to a gene: 5. This CDR3 region has 16 residues.

Written as DNA, the CDR3 is TGCAGCGTTGAGATTCCTAGGGCGGGAGGGGACAATGAGCAGTTCTTC. Translating it yields CSVEIPRAGGDNEQFF. The chain uses TRBV29-1 and TRBJ2-1; TRBD2 aligns across 9 bases. The CDR3 consists of 16 residues. The V and J ends lost 3 bases and 5 bases, in that order; junction bases with no gene match: 11. Germline V gene sequence: CDR1 SQVTM, CDR2 ANQGSEA.

The genes are TRBV28 and TRBJ1-2; no firm D call. The CDR3 loop spans 14 amino acids. The germline gives CDR1 MDHEN, CDR2 SYDVKM. The V end lost 3 bases, the J end lost 4 bases, and 12 bases lay between the germline ends. Here the CDR3 DNA reads TGTGCCAGCAGTTTTGGAGGGAACCTCTATGGCTACACCTTC. Its translation: CASSFGGNLYGYTF.

The chain has TRBV5-1 and TRBJ1-4; 7 positions match TRBD1. Trimming took 3 bases from V and 8 from J; bases not matched to a gene: 10. This CDR3 has 15 amino acids. Germline V gives CDR1 SGHRS, CDR2 YFSETQ. The CDR3 reads CASSSSGTVNEKLFF. Written as DNA, the CDR3 is TGCGCCAGCAGCTCCTCGGGGACAGTCAACGAAAAACTGTTTTTT.

The chain recombines TRBV30 with TRBJ1-2, with D maybe TRBD1 (6 bases). Per germline, CDR1 GTSNPN and CDR2 SVGIG (reference sequence). This CDR3 is 15 amino acids long. Trimming stripped 4 bases from V and 4 bases from J, with 19 bases between. CDR3 nucleotide sequence: TGTGCCTGGACTGAACCTGACAGGCCATTCTATGGCTACACCTTC. Translated: CAWTEPDRPFYGYTF.

A word on this clone: This same CDR3 is encoded by further DNA sequences in the sample. The chain uses TRBV6-1 and TRBJ2-1; TRBD2 aligns across 9 bases. In germline, CDR1 is MNHNS, CDR2 SASEGT. CDR3 size: 16 residues. J gave up 0 bases and V 4 bases, and 4 bases lay outside the gene matches. The CDR3 nucleotides read TGTGCCAGCAGTGGGCGACTAGCGGCCTCCTACAATGAGCAGTTCTTC. Translation gives CASSGRLAASYNEQFF.

The chain is built from TRBV28 and TRBJ1-2; D might be TRBD1 (6 bases). There are 15 residues in the CDR3. Trimming pared 2 bases from V and 0 bases from J, leaving 10 bases between. Germline CDR1 is MDHEN and CDR2 is SYDVKM. The chain's CDR3 is CASSLGQSSNYGYTF. The CDR3 DNA is TGTGCCAGCAGTTTAGGACAGAGTTCTAACTATGGCTACACCTTC.

This sequence joins TRBV9 and TRBJ2-7, with TRBD2 matching 12 bases. J was trimmed by 2 bases and V by 4 bases; bases with no gene match: 4. The CDR3 runs to 15 residues. Germline lookup yields CDR1 SGDLS and CDR2 YYNGEE. CDR3 sequence: CASSKRLAGAYEQYF. The CDR3 coding sequence is TGTGCCAGCAGCAAGAGACTAGCGGGAGCCTACGAGCAGTACTTC.

The genes are TRBV11-2 and TRBJ2-7; D unresolved. This CDR3 has 13 residues. Germline loops: CDR1 SGHAT, CDR2 FQNNGV. V was clipped by 0 bases and J by 6 bases, with 9 bases between them. The DNA of the CDR3 is TGTGCCAGCAGCTTAGAGAACCCCTCCGAGCAGTACTTC. It is translated as CASSLENPSEQYF.

The chain joins TRBV2 to TRBJ2-5; no clear D. Germline CDR1 is SNHLY and CDR2 is FYNNEI. This CDR3 has 14 residues. Trimming took 7 bases from V and 5 from J, leaving 17 bases between them. CDR3 DNA: TGTGCCAGCAAGGAGCGCCCCCGCGCTGAGACCCAGTACTTC. It is translated as CASKERPRAETQYF. Using reference TRBV2 and TRBJ2-5 for the parts outside the CDR3, the full variable domain is EPEVTQTPSHQVTQMGQEVILRCVPISNHLYFYWYRQILGQKVEFLVSFYNNEISEKSEIFDDQFSVERPDGSNFTLKIRSTKLEDSAMYFCASKERPRAETQYFGPGTRLLVL.